These 22 T cell receptor beta chains were sequenced from one sample in a study of blood T cell repertoires in COVID-19. The repertoire was sequenced with immunoSEQ multiplex PCR; TCRdb's copy has only in-frame clones and lacks some. The sample contains 50,000 to 65,000 clones, about 86% of which appear only once. The sequenced material came from peripheral blood. Receptors originate from a man aged 35 to 55 with acute or convalescent COVID-19.

This chain uses TRBV18 with TRBJ1-4, with unresolved D. The germline V gene has CDR1 KGHSH and CDR2 LQKENI. V shed 5 bases and J shed 6 bases, with 16 bases lying between them. The CDR3 contains 15 residues. CDR3 nucleotides: TGTGCCAGCTCATCACGAGGGTCCTCTGATGAAAAACTGTTTTTT. It codes for CASSSRGSSDEKLFF.

V and J are TRBV4-1 and TRBJ1-2, with 7 bases that match TRBD1. V shed 4 bases and J 1 base; nucleotides not matched to a gene: 3. The CDR3 covers 14 residues. CDR1 and CDR2 from the germline V gene are MGHRA and YSYEKL. The CDR3 coding sequence is TGCGCCAGCAGCCTGCCAGGGGGTAACTATGGCTACACCTTC. Translating it yields CASSLPGGNYGYTF.

This chain links TRBV10-3 with TRBJ1-2; weak D call: TRBD1 (5 bases). Germline CDR1 reads ENHRY; CDR2 reads SYGVKD. The length of the CDR3 is 14 residues. V was trimmed by 0 bases and J by 6 bases, leaving 11 bases between them. CDR3 protein: CAISESGGADGYTF. In DNA, the CDR3 is TGTGCCATCAGTGAGTCGGGGGGTGCCGATGGCTACACCTTC.

The table lists this clone with a count of one. This chain joins TRBV6-5 and TRBJ1-2; a weak D match, TRBD1 (6 bases). The germline CDR1 and CDR2 sequences are MNHEY and SVGAGI. This CDR3 spans 13 amino acids. V was trimmed by 5 bases and J by 4 bases, leaving 11 bases between them. Here the CDR3 reads CASSRSTGYGYTF. CDR3 nucleotide sequence: TGTGCCAGCAGTAGGTCGACAGGCTATGGCTACACCTTC.

The V call is TRBV5-4, the J call TRBJ1-1; possible D gene TRBD1, 6 bases. This CDR3 contains 13 residues. The germline V and J ends were trimmed by 3 bases and 4 bases, with 10 bases remaining between them. The germline gives CDR1 SGHNT, CDR2 YYREEE (reference sequence). The CDR3 loop is CASSSPGATEAFF. In DNA form, the CDR3 reads TGTGCCAGCAGCTCACCAGGGGCCACTGAAGCTTTCTTT.

V gene TRBV11-2 combines with J gene TRBJ1-2; no clear D gene. Looked up from germline, CDR1 is SGHAT and CDR2 is FQNNGV. The CDR3 extends over 13 amino acids. V gave up 4 bases and J gave up 4 bases, with 10 bases separating them. This chain's CDR3 is CASSSLTVYGYTF. For the CDR3, the DNA is TGTGCCAGCAGCTCCTTGACTGTCTATGGCTACACCTTC.

The rearrangement uses TRBV14 and TRBJ2-5, with 7 bases fitting TRBD1. Per the germline V gene, CDR1 is SGHDN and CDR2 is FVKESK. The V gene end was trimmed by 4 bases and the J gene end by 3 bases; junction bases not matched to a gene: 5. This CDR3 contains 14 residues. CDR3 amino acids: CASSPGTAKETQYF. For the CDR3, the DNA is TGTGCCAGCAGCCCGGGGACAGCGAAAGAGACCCAGTACTTC.

This chain joins TRBV18 and TRBJ2-7, with D tentatively TRBD1 (5 bases). Germline V CDR1 and CDR2: KGHSH, LQKENI. This CDR3 is built from 14 residues. V was cut by 6 bases and J by 6 bases, with 18 bases left in between. CDR3 coding DNA: TGTGCCAGCTCGCTGGACATCGGGTTGTCCGAGCAGTACTTC. Translated: CASSLDIGLSEQYF.

This rearrangement joins TRBV5-6 to TRBJ1-1; 7 bases agree with TRBD1. Germline loops: CDR1 SGHDT, CDR2 YYEEEE. The ends lost 5 bases at V and 6 bases at J; junction bases unmatched: 10. The CDR3 contains 14 residues. CDR3 sequence (DNA): TGTGCCAGCAGTCAAACTGACAGGGCTCCTGAAGCTTTCTTT. This sequence encodes CASSQTDRAPEAFF.

This chain joins TRBV11-2 and TRBJ1-2; TRBD1 agrees at 7 bases. Germline CDR1 and CDR2: SGHAT and FQNNGV. V lost 1 base to trimming and J lost 1 base; unmatched junction nucleotides: 15. The CDR3 totals 19 residues. CDR3 protein: CASSLAQSPDRAFNYGYTF. Here the CDR3 DNA reads TGTGCCAGCAGCTTAGCCCAGTCCCCCGACAGGGCCTTTAACTATGGCTACACCTTC.

This clone was picked up a small number of times. The rearrangement joins TRBV3-1 (or the pseudogene TRBV3-2) to TRBJ2-3; tentative D call: TRBD1 (8 bases). Trimming shortened V by 4 bases and J by 2 bases, and 13 bases separated the two germline ends. The CDR3 extends over 15 amino acids. From germline, CDR1 is LGHDT and CDR2 YNNKEL (reference sequence). Here the CDR3 reads CASSPTGGDTDTQYF. DNA of the CDR3: TGTGCCAGCAGCCCTACAGGGGGGGACACAGATACGCAGTATTTT.

This chain links TRBV15 with TRBJ1-2, with TRBD1 matching 11 bases. V shed 3 bases, J shed 7 bases, and the junction held 1 base outside the gene matches. This CDR3 has 13 residues. CDR1 and CDR2 (germline): LNHNV, YYDKDF (reference sequence). Here the CDR3 reads CATSSGTGGGYTF. The CDR3 nucleotides are TGTGCCACCAGCAGCGGGACAGGGGGTGGCTACACCTTC. The whole variable domain, remainder taken from reference TRBV15 and TRBJ1-2, is DAMVIQNPRYQVTQFGKPVTLSCSQTLNHNVMYWYQQKSSQAPKLLFHYYDKDFNNEADTPDNFQSRRPNTSFCFLDIRSPGLGDTAMYLCATSSGTGGGYTFGSGTRLTVV.

This clone came up once. This chain links TRBV5-1 with TRBJ1-6; 8 nucleotides agree with TRBD1. The CDR3 is made up of 15 amino acids. The germline gives CDR1 SGHRS, CDR2 YFSETQ. Germline trimming cut 3 bases from V and 8 bases from J; bases unmatched to any gene: 7. CDR3: CASSSDRGDDSPLHF. The CDR3 DNA reads as TGCGCCAGCAGCTCTGACAGGGGAGACGATTCACCCCTCCACTTT.

The gene calls are TRBV4-1 and TRBJ1-2; TRBD1 matches at 9 bases. The CDR3 has 16 residues. Looked up from germline, CDR1 is MGHRA and CDR2 is YSYEKL. Trimming cost V 2 bases and J 10 bases; bases outside gene matches: 14. In DNA form, the CDR3 reads TGCGCCAGCAGCCAACTATTCCGGGACAGGGACCTTTACTACACCTTC. Protein sequence: CASSQLFRDRDLYYTF.

The rearrangement links TRBV24-1 to TRBJ1-3; D is ambiguous. Germline CDR1 is KGHDR and CDR2 is SFDVKD. The CDR3 length is 16 residues. The ends were cut back, 4 bases at V and 2 bases at J, with 14 bases in the middle. The CDR3 reads CATSESGQSPGNTIYF. In nucleotides, the CDR3 is TGTGCCACCAGTGAATCAGGCCAATCCCCTGGAAACACCATATATTTT.

The J gene is TRBJ2-5, the V gene TRBV14, with 7 nucleotides matching TRBD2. The V segment lost 2 bases and the J segment 4 bases; nucleotides outside the gene matches: 4. Germline loops: CDR1 SGHDN, CDR2 FVKESK. This CDR3 has 14 residues. The DNA of the CDR3 is TGTGCCAGCAGCCAAAAGCCGGGGGGAGAGACCCAGTACTTC. Protein sequence: CASSQKPGGETQYF.

This clone was seen just once. The rearrangement uses TRBV7-2 and TRBJ1-2, with TRBD1 as a possible D gene (6 bases). Deletions cut 4 bases from V and 8 bases from J, with 17 bases between. This CDR3 spans 14 amino acids. CDR1 and CDR2 (germline): SGHTA, FQGNSA. The CDR3 DNA is TGTGCCAGCAGCTCAGACAGGACCTCTGGCGGCTACACCTTC. The encoded protein is CASSSDRTSGGYTF. Drawing the rest from reference TRBV7-2 and TRBJ1-2, the complete variable domain is GAGVSQSPSNKVTEKGKDVELRCDPISGHTALYWYRQSLGQGLEFLIYFQGNSAPDKSGLPSDRFSAERTGGSVSTLTIQRTQQEDSAVYLCASSSDRTSGGYTFGSGTRLTVV.

The rearrangement links TRBV11-3 to TRBJ2-5, with D tentatively TRBD2 (5 bases). The CDR3 totals 14 residues. Germline lookup yields CDR1 SGHNT and CDR2 YENEEA. V lost 0 bases to trimming and J lost 0 bases, with 5 bases between them. The DNA for the CDR3 is TGTGCCAGCAGCTTAGAGGAGGACCAAGAGACCCAGTACTTC. Translated, it gives CASSLEEDQETQYF. Together with reference TRBV11-3 and TRBJ2-5, the CDR3 gives the full variable domain: EAGVVQSPRYKIIEKKQPVAFWCNPISGHNTLYWYLQNLGQGPELLIRYENEEAVDDSQLPKDRFSAERLKGVDSTLKIQPAELGDSAVYLCASSLEEDQETQYFGPGTRLLVL.

This rearrangement joins TRBV7-9 to TRBJ1-1, with TRBD1 matching over 9 bases. The CDR3 is made up of 13 amino acids. Germline V gene lookup returns CDR1 SEHNR and CDR2 FQNEAQ (reference sequence). Unmatched junction bases numbered 1, after V lost 5 bases and J lost 3 bases. As DNA, the CDR3 is TGTGCCAGCAGCCGGACAGGGGACACTGAAGCTTTCTTT. It encodes CASSRTGDTEAFF.

This clone was seen a few times. This chain uses TRBV11-3 with TRBJ1-4; 8 bases align to TRBD1. This CDR3 region has 15 residues. J gave up 8 bases and V 0 bases, and 5 bases lay outside the gene matches. Germline CDR1 is SGHNT and CDR2 is YENEEA. CDR3 DNA: TGTGCCAGCAGCTTAGATTCCGGACAGGGAGAAAAACTGTTTTTT. Translated, it gives CASSLDSGQGEKLFF. The full variable domain, completed using reference TRBV11-3 and TRBJ1-4, is EAGVVQSPRYKIIEKKQPVAFWCNPISGHNTLYWYLQNLGQGPELLIRYENEEAVDDSQLPKDRFSAERLKGVDSTLKIQPAELGDSAVYLCASSLDSGQGEKLFFGSGTQLSVL.

The chain has TRBV4-1 and TRBJ2-6; 7 bases are shared with TRBD1. Germline lookup yields CDR1 MGHRA and CDR2 YSYEKL. Trimming cost V 0 bases and J 0 bases; bases outside gene matches: 2. CDR3 length equals 17 residues. The chain's CDR3 is CASSQEGTVSGANVLTF. DNA for the CDR3: TGCGCCAGCAGCCAAGAAGGGACAGTCTCTGGGGCCAACGTCCTGACTTTC.

This clone appeared a single time. This chain links TRBV6-1 with TRBJ2-5, with D perhaps matching TRBD2 (6 bases). CDR1 is MNHNS and CDR2 is SASEGT in the germline V gene. This CDR3 comprises 14 residues. Trimming shortened V by 3 bases and J by 7 bases, and 15 bases separated the two germline ends. The CDR3 DNA reads as TGTGCCAGCAGTGACGGACCGGGGGTTGGGACCCAGTACTTC. Amino acids: CASSDGPGVGTQYF.